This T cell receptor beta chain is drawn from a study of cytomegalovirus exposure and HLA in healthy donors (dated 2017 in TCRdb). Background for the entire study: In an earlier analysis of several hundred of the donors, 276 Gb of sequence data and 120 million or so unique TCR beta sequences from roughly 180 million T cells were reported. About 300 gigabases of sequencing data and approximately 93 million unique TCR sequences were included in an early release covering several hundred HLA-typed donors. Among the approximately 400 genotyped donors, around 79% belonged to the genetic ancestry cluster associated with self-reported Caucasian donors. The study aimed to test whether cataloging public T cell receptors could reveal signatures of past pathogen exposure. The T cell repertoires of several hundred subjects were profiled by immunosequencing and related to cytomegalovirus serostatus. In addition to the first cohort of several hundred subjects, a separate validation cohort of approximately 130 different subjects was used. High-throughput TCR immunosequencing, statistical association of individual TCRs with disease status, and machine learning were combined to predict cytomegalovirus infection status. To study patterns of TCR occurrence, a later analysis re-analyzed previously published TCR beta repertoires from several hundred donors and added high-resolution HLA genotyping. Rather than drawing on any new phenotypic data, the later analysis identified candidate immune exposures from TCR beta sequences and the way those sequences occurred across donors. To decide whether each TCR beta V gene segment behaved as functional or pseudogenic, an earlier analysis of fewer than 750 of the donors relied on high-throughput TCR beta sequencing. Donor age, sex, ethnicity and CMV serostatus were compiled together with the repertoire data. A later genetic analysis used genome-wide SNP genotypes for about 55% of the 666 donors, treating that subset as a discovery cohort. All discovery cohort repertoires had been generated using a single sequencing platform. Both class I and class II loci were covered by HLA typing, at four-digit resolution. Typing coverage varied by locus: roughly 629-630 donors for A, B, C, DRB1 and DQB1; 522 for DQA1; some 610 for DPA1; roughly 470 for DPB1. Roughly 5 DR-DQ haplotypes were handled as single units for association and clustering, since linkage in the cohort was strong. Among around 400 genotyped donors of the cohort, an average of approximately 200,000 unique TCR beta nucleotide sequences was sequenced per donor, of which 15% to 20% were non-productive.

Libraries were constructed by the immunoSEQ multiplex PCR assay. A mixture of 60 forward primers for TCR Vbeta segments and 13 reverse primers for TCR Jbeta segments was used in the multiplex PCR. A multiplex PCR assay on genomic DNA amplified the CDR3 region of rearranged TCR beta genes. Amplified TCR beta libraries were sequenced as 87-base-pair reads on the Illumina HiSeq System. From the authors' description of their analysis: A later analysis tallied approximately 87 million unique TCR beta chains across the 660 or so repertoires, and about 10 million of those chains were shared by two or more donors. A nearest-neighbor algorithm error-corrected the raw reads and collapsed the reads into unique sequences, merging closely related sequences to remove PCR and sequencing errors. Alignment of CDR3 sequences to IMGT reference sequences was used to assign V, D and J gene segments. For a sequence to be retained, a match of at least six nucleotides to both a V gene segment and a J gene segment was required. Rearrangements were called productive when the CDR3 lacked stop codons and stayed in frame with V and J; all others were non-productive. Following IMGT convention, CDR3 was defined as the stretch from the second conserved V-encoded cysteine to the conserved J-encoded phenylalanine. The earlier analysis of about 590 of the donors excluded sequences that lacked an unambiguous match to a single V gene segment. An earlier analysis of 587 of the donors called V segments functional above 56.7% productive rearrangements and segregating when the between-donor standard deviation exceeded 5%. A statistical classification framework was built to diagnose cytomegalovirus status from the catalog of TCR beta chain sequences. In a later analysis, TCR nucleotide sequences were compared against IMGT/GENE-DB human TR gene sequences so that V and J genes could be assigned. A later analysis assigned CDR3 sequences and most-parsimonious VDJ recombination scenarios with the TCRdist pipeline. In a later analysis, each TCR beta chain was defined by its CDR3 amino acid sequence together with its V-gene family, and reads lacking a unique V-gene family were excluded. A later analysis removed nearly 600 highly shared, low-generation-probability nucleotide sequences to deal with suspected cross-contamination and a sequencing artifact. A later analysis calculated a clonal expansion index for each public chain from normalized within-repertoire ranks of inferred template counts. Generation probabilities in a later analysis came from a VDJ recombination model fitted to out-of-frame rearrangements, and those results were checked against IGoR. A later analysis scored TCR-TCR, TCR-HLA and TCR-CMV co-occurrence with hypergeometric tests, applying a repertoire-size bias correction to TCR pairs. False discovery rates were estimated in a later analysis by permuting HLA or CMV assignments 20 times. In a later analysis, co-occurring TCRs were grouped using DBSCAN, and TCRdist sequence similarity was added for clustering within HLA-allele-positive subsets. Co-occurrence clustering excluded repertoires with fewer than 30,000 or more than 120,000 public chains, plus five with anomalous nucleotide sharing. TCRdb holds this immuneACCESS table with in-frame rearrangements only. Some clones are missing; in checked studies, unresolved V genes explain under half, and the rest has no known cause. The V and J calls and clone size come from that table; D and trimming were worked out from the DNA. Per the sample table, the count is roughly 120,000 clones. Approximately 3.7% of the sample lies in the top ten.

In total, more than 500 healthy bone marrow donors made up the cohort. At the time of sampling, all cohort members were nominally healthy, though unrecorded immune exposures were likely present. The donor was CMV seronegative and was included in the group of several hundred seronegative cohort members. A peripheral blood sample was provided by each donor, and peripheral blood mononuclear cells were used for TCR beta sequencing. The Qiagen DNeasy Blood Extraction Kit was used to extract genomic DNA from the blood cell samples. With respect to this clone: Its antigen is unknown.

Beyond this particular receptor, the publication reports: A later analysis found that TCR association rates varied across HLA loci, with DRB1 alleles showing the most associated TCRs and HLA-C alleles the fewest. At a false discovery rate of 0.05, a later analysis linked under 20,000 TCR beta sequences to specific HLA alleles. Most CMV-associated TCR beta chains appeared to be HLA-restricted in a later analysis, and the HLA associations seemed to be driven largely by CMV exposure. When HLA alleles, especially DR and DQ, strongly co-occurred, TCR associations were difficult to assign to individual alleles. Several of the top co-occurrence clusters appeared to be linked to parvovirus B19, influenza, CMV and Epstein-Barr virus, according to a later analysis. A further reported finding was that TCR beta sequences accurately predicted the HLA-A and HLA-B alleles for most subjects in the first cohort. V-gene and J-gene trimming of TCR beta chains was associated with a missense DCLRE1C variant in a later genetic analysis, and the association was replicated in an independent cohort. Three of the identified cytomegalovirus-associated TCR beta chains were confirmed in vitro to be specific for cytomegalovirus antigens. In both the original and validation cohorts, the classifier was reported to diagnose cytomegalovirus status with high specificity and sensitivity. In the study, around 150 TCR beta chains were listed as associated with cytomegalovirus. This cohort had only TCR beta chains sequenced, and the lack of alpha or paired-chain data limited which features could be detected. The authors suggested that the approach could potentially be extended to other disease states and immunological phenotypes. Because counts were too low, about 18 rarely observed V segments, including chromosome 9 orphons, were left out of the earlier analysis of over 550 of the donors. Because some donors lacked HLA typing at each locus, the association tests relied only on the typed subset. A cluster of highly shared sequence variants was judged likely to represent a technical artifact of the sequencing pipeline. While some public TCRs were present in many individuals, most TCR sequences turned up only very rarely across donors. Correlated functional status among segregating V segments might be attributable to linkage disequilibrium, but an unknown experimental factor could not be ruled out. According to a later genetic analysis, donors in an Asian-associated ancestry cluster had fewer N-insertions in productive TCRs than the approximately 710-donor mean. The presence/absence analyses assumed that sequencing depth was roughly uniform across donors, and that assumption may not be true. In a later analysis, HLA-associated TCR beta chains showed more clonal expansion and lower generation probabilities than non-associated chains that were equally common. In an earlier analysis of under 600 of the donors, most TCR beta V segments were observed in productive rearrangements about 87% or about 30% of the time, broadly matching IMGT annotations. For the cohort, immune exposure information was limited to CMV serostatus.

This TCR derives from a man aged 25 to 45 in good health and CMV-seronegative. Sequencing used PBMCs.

The DNA sequence reads TGTGCCAGCAGCGTAGGACAGGCTTACTATGGCTACACCTTC. It translates to CASSVGQAYYGYTF. This sequence uses TRBV9 and TRBJ1-2; the D gene is perhaps TRBD1, on 6 matching bases. Between the V and J ends, shortened by 0 bases and 3 bases respectively, the junction contains 9 bases. The CDR3 has 14 amino acids, counting the end cysteine and phenylalanine. The entry retains the CDR3 DNA only, 42 bases that are in frame from base 1. CDR1 and CDR2 (SGDLS, YYNGEE) derive from the germline V gene.